The 24 T cell receptor beta chains listed next were all sequenced from one sample in a study of shared clonotypes between healthy human individuals. This table comes from immunoSEQ multiplex PCR, and its TCRdb copy is limited to in-frame clones, with some not included. The sample comprises over 400,000 clones, 90% to 96% of which are singletons, and about 0.068% rests with the top ten. Source material: naive CD4+ T cells sorted from blood. The subset here: CD45RA+ positively selected. The receptors originated from a woman aged 25 to 39 in good health.

The table lists this clone with a count of one. The V call is TRBV19, the J call TRBJ1-4; 10 positions match TRBD1. This CDR3 spans 15 amino acids. After removal of 9 bases from V and 3 bases from J, the junction contained 7 bases not matched to a gene. Per germline, CDR1 LNHDA and CDR2 SQIVND (reference sequence). The CDR3 DNA sequence: TGTGCCAGCCGAGACAGGGGGCTGTCTAATGAAAAACTGTTTTTT. This sequence encodes CASRDRGLSNEKLFF.

The chain links TRBV4-1 to TRBJ2-4, with D unresolved. V was trimmed by 1 base and J by 2 bases, leaving 12 bases between them. The length of the CDR3 is 16 residues. Per germline, CDR1 MGHRA and CDR2 YSYEKL. Written as DNA, the CDR3 is TGCGCCAGCAGCCAAGCCATGCCAGGCTCCAAAAACATTCAGTACTTC. Its protein is CASSQAMPGSKNIQYF.

This chain links TRBV7-9 with TRBJ2-3; 7 bases are a match to TRBD2. After removal of 1 base from V and 0 bases from J, the junction contained 7 bases not matched to a gene. The germline gives CDR1 SEHNR, CDR2 FQNEAQ (reference sequence). This CDR3 comprises 17 residues. Written as DNA, the CDR3 is TGTGCCAGCAGCTTAGTAGCGGGCGGTACTAGCACAGATACGCAGTATTTT. Translating gives CASSLVAGGTSTDTQYF.

The gene calls are TRBV5-1 and TRBJ1-2; TRBD1 matches at 9 bases. This CDR3 region has 16 residues. In germline, CDR1 is SGHRS, CDR2 YFSETQ. Germline trimming cut 0 bases from V and 7 bases from J; bases unmatched to any gene: 10. Here the CDR3 reads CASSLEAGQGLSGYTF. The CDR3 region has the DNA TGCGCCAGCAGCTTGGAGGCGGGACAGGGTTTGAGTGGCTACACCTTC.

The gene calls are TRBV6-1 and TRBJ1-3, with D tentatively TRBD1 (5 bases). V was pared by 4 bases and J by 1 base, with 20 bases between. CDR3 length equals 18 residues. Germline CDR1 reads MNHNS; CDR2 reads SASEGT. CDR3 sequence reads: CASSAMVGTQNSGNTIYF. The CDR3 bases are TGTGCCAGCAGTGCTATGGTTGGGACCCAGAATTCTGGAAACACCATATATTTT.

This clone was observed a single time. The genes are TRBV7-8 and TRBJ2-1; 10 nucleotides line up with TRBD2. The germline gives CDR1 SGHVS, CDR2 FQNEAQ. The CDR3 has 16 residues. The V and J ends lost 4 bases and 1 base, in that order; junction bases with no gene match: 4. CDR3 protein: CASSSRTSGSYNEQFF. CDR3 bases: TGTGCCAGCAGCTCCCGGACTAGCGGATCCTACAATGAGCAGTTCTTC.

V usage is TRBV6-1 and J usage is TRBJ2-1, with TRBD2 matching 7 bases. Germline values: CDR1 MNHNS, CDR2 SASEGT. The V segment lost 3 bases and the J segment 9 bases; nucleotides outside the gene matches: 11. CDR3 length equals 15 residues. In DNA, the CDR3 is TGTGCCAGCAGTGAGAAGGGAGGGGCAATATTTGAGCAGTTCTTC. The encoded protein is CASSEKGGAIFEQFF.

The chain carries TRBV27 and TRBJ2-4, with no clear D. The V end was cut by 8 bases, the J end by 0 bases, with 8 bases between. This CDR3 spans 13 amino acids. Germline V CDR1 and CDR2: MNHEY, SMNVEV (reference sequence). The CDR3 sequence: CASGSLAKNIQYF. The CDR3 nucleotides read TGTGCCAGCGGGTCTTTAGCCAAAAACATTCAGTACTTC.

About this clone itself: Other DNA sequences of this sample code for an identical CDR3. The chain has TRBV7-3 and TRBJ2-1; 11 bases map to TRBD2. J lost 4 bases, V lost 5 bases, and 4 bases had no gene match. Germline CDR1 is SGHTA and CDR2 is FQGTGA. The CDR3 has 15 residues. For the CDR3, the DNA is TGTGCCAGCAGCAAACTAGCGGGAGCTTACAATGAGCAGTTCTTC. It is translated as CASSKLAGAYNEQFF.

The rearrangement uses TRBV5-4 and TRBJ2-7; 7 bases agree with TRBD1. After removal of 0 bases from V and 0 bases from J, the junction contained 6 bases not matched to a gene. From germline, CDR1 is SGHNT and CDR2 YYREEE (reference sequence). The CDR3 is 16 amino acids. The CDR3 DNA follows: TGTGCCAGCAGCTTGGGGGACAGTTGGAACTCCTACGAGCAGTACTTC. This gives the protein CASSLGDSWNSYEQYF. Full variable domain (outside the CDR3, taken from reference TRBV5-4 and TRBJ2-7): ETGVTQSPTHLIKTRGQQVTLRCSSQSGHNTVSWYQQALGQGPQFIFQYYREEENGRGNFPPRFSGLQFPNYSSELNVNALELDDSALYLCASSLGDSWNSYEQYFGPGTRLTVT.

J is TRBJ2-3 and V is TRBV29-1, with 9 nucleotides matching TRBD1. The V and J ends lost 4 bases and 0 bases, in that order; junction bases with no gene match: 2. Germline V CDR1 and CDR2: SQVTM, ANQGSEA. This CDR3 spans 14 amino acids. CDR3 DNA sequence: TGCAGCGTTGCGGACAGGGGTAGCACAGATACGCAGTATTTT. Protein product: CSVADRGSTDTQYF.

This chain uses TRBV5-4 with TRBJ2-7; D might be TRBD1 or TRBD2, each matching 5 bases. Trimming removed 4 bases from V and 2 bases from J, with 19 bases in between. The germline gives CDR1 SGHNT, CDR2 YYREEE (reference sequence). The CDR3 consists of 16 residues. CDR3 protein: CASSPGSGDAAYEQYF. CDR3 coding DNA: TGTGCCAGCAGCCCTGGGAGTGGGGACGCCGCCTACGAGCAGTACTTC.

The CDR3 loop is CASSLDSQNTEAFF. CDR3 sequence (DNA): TGCGCCAGCAGCTTGGACAGCCAGAACACTGAAGCTTTCTTT. V usage is TRBV5-1 and J usage is TRBJ1-1; no reliable D call. CDR1 SGHRS and CDR2 YFSETQ come from the germline V gene. V lost 0 bases and J lost 1, with 7 bases in between. CDR3 length equals 14 residues.

CDR3 DNA: TGCGCCAGCAGCCGCCTTGGGGCAGGACAAGAGACCCAGTACTTC. Protein product: CASSRLGAGQETQYF. This sequence joins TRBV5-1 and TRBJ2-5; a weak D match, TRBD1 (5 bases). CDR3 length: 15 amino acids. V gave up 4 bases and J gave up 2 bases, with 15 bases separating them. Germline V CDR1 and CDR2: SGHRS, YFSETQ.

This sequence joins TRBV4-1 and TRBJ2-7, with 8 bases lining up with TRBD2. The CDR3 sequence is 16 residues long. After removal of 0 bases from V and 2 bases from J, the junction contained 6 bases not matched to a gene. The germline V gene has CDR1 MGHRA and CDR2 YSYEKL. The CDR3 loop reads CASSQDPSGSAYEQYF. Here the CDR3 DNA reads TGCGCCAGCAGCCAAGACCCAAGCGGGAGTGCCTACGAGCAGTACTTC.

This chain links TRBV4-2 with TRBJ1-4; no firm D call. The CDR3 is 17 amino acids. CDR1 and CDR2 from the germline V gene are LGHNA and YNFKEQ. The germline V and J ends were trimmed by 0 bases and 7 bases, with 18 bases remaining between them. The CDR3, as DNA: TGTGCCAGCAGCCAAGATATACAGCGAGGTTTCCGTGAAAAACTGTTTTTT. Translating it yields CASSQDIQRGFREKLFF.

The chain combines TRBV28 with TRBJ2-7; 7 positions agree with TRBD1. Trimming at V came to 3 bases and at J to 3 bases, leaving 5 bases not matched to a gene. The germline CDR1 and CDR2 sequences are MDHEN and SYDVKM. The CDR3 contains 14 residues. The CDR3 coding sequence is TGTGCCAGCAGTTTCTTGGCAGGGGGCTACGAGCAGTACTTC. Its protein is CASSFLAGGYEQYF.

The V and J genes are TRBV6-5 and TRBJ2-7; 10 nucleotides match TRBD1. The CDR3 consists of 14 residues. Germline trimming cut 4 bases from V and 6 bases from J; bases unmatched to any gene: 6. The germline gives CDR1 MNHEY, CDR2 SVGAGI. The CDR3 here is CASSWDRGSSEQYF. The CDR3 DNA follows: TGTGCCAGCAGTTGGGACAGGGGTTCTTCCGAGCAGTACTTC.

J is TRBJ2-4 and V is TRBV9; D not resolved. Germline CDR1 reads SGDLS; CDR2 reads YYNGEE. This CDR3 spans 16 amino acids. The V end lost 0 bases, the J end lost 1 base, and 11 bases lay between the germline ends. CDR3 region: CASSVGYDEAKNIQYF. The CDR3, as DNA: TGTGCCAGCAGCGTAGGTTACGATGAGGCCAAAAACATTCAGTACTTC.

This clone was seen once. The chain links TRBV27 to TRBJ2-6, with 7 bases fitting TRBD1. Trimming at V came to 6 bases and at J to 0 bases, leaving 11 bases not matched to a gene. The V gene's germline CDR1 is MNHEY and CDR2 SMNVEV (reference sequence). This CDR3 region has 18 residues. The CDR3, as DNA: TGTGCCAGCAGCCCAAGACAGGGAGTTTTCTCTGGGGCCAACGTCCTGACTTTC. Its translation: CASSPRQGVFSGANVLTF.

The chain joins TRBV29-1 to TRBJ2-3; TRBD2 is a possible D gene (6 bases). Germline assignment: CDR1 SQVTM and CDR2 ANQGSEA. This CDR3 comprises 15 residues. The V end was cut by 3 bases, the J end by 1 base, with 14 bases between. The CDR3 here is CSVDTSGDGTDTQYF. In DNA, the CDR3 is TGCAGCGTTGATACCTCGGGGGATGGCACAGATACGCAGTATTTT.

The CDR3 region is CASSFRGQPQHF. The CDR3 nucleotides are TGTGCCAGCAGTTTCAGGGGTCAGCCCCAGCATTTT. The V and J genes are TRBV27 and TRBJ1-5; perhaps TRBD1 as D (6 bases). The CDR3 extends over 12 amino acids. V was pared by 3 bases and J by 6 bases, with 6 bases between. Germline V gene lookup returns CDR1 MNHEY and CDR2 SMNVEV (reference sequence).

Written as DNA, the CDR3 is TGCAGCGCTACTGGACAGGGGAACACTGAAGCTTTCTTT. It encodes CSATGQGNTEAFF. This chain uses TRBV29-1 with TRBJ1-1, with 8 bases aligning to TRBD1. Germline values: CDR1 SQVTM, CDR2 ANQGSEA. The CDR3 loop spans 13 amino acids. Trimming removed 7 bases from V and 1 base from J; junction bases left unmatched: 5.

The chain recombines TRBV19 with TRBJ2-5; D perhaps matches TRBD2 (5 bases). The V end was cut by 7 bases, the J end by 4 bases, with 16 bases between. The CDR3 runs to 14 residues. The V gene's germline CDR1 is LNHDA and CDR2 SQIVND (reference sequence). The CDR3 DNA reads TGTGCCAGTAAGGAGCGACCGGCGGGAGAGACCCAGTACTTC. The encoded protein is CASKERPAGETQYF.